These 31 T cell receptor beta chains were sequenced from one sample in a study of shared clonotypes between healthy human individuals. Naivety among CD8 cells was defined by CD45RO negativity and positive CCR7 selection, thereby excluding terminally differentiated effector memory CD45RA+ cells. Sequencing was performed with immunoSEQ multiplex PCR; in TCRdb, only in-frame clones are kept and a portion is missing. The repertoire consists of about 2 million clones, with about 94% occurring once and the leading ten covering 1% to 1.3%. The sample consisted of naive CD8+ T cells sorted from blood. The source of these receptors is a man aged 18 to 30 in good health.

The V gene is TRBV7-9, the J gene TRBJ2-5; 7 positions match TRBD1. The V and J ends lost 8 bases and 0 bases, in that order; junction bases with no gene match: 6. CDR1 is SEHNR, CDR2 FQNEAQ, per germline (reference sequence). The CDR3 length is 14 residues. The CDR3 coding sequence is TGTGCCAGCGAAGGGACAGTGTACCAAGAGACCCAGTACTTC. It translates to CASEGTVYQETQYF.

The genes are TRBV29-1 and TRBJ2-7; D remains ambiguous. Germline CDR1 and CDR2: SQVTM and ANQGSEA. This CDR3 has 12 amino acids. Trimming cost V 7 bases and J 1 base, with 11 bases left between them. CDR3 coding DNA: TGCAGCGCGGCAGGTTATTCCTACGAGCAGTACTTC. This encodes CSAAGYSYEQYF.

The chain recombines TRBV5-8 with TRBJ2-1; 7 nucleotides line up with TRBD2. The V and J ends lost 6 bases and 10 bases, in that order; junction bases with no gene match: 13. The CDR3 spans 14 residues. Germline CDR1 SGHTS, CDR2 YDEGEE. The CDR3 region has the DNA TGTGCCAGCACCTCCGGGGCCAAGGGAGGGGAGCAGTTCTTC. It yields the protein CASTSGAKGGEQFF.

The CDR3 nucleotides read TGTGCCAGCAGCCCCCGTGGGGGGGAAGAGCCCCAGCATTTT. Its protein is CASSPRGGEEPQHF. The chain combines TRBV9 with TRBJ1-5, with D perhaps TRBD1 (5 bases). With 4 bases removed from V and 8 bases from J, the gap between germline ends came to 16 bases. Germline-derived CDR1 and CDR2 are SGDLS and YYNGEE. This CDR3 contains 14 residues.

This clone was counted a single time. The chain is built from TRBV7-9 and TRBJ2-5, with TRBD2 matching 8 bases. Germline values: CDR1 SEHNR, CDR2 FQNEAQ (reference sequence). The CDR3 covers 15 residues. J gave up 4 bases and V 2 bases, and 6 bases lay outside the gene matches. The CDR3, as DNA: TGTGCCAGCAGCTTAACCACTAGCGGAGGAGAGACCCAGTACTTC. Residues: CASSLTTSGGETQYF.

The rearrangement uses TRBV6-1 and TRBJ2-1; TRBD2 might be the D (5 bases). From germline, CDR1 is MNHNS and CDR2 SASEGT. V was trimmed by 1 base and J by 8 bases, leaving 15 bases between them. The CDR3 contains 15 residues. The CDR3 sequence is CASSEVTSQRDEQFF. The CDR3 DNA reads as TGTGCCAGCAGTGAAGTAACTTCCCAGAGGGATGAGCAGTTCTTC.

This clone was detected only once. The chain combines TRBV27 with TRBJ2-5; 12 nucleotides line up with TRBD2. The germline CDR1 and CDR2 sequences are MNHEY and SMNVEV (reference sequence). The CDR3 has 15 residues. Trimming cost V 6 bases and J 5 bases; bases outside gene matches: 7. CDR3 loop: CASRVGLAGSETQYF. The CDR3 nucleotides are TGTGCCAGCAGAGTCGGACTAGCGGGGTCGGAGACCCAGTACTTC.

This chain connects TRBV7-8 to TRBJ2-7; TRBD2 aligns across 10 bases. Germline lookup yields CDR1 SGHVS and CDR2 FQNEAQ. V lost 2 bases and J lost 5; bases outside the gene matches: 3. The length of the CDR3 is 14 residues. The CDR3 DNA sequence: TGTGCCAGCAGCTTACTAGCGGGAGTTCACGAGCAGTACTTC. Protein product: CASSLLAGVHEQYF.

This rearrangement joins TRBV5-1 to TRBJ2-7, with D uncertain. Trimming shortened V by 4 bases and J by 6 bases, and 17 bases separated the two germline ends. The germline V gene encodes CDR1 SGHRS and CDR2 YFSETQ. The CDR3 spans 14 residues. The CDR3 is CASSEASVAGEQYF. The DNA of the CDR3 is TGCGCCAGCAGCGAGGCTAGTGTGGCAGGCGAGCAGTACTTC.

The chain couples TRBV5-3 to TRBJ2-1; D unclear. TRBV5-3 is an ORF, and what it does is uncertain. V gave up 0 bases and J gave up 0 bases, with 13 bases separating them. The CDR3 contains 17 residues. The CDR3 DNA reads TGTGCCAGAAGCTTGGCCTTCGCCAGGTCCTCCTACAATGAGCAGTTCTTC. Its translation is CARSLAFARSSYNEQFF.

V gene TRBV13 combines with J gene TRBJ1-2; TRBD1 matches at 7 bases. The CDR3 length is 14 residues. Unmatched junction bases numbered 6, after V lost 5 bases and J lost 3 bases. From germline, CDR1 is PRHDT and CDR2 FYEKMQ (reference sequence). CDR3 region: CASSLRQGYYGYTF. The CDR3 DNA follows: TGTGCCAGCAGCCTCCGACAGGGTTACTATGGCTACACCTTC. The full variable domain, with the rest looked up from reference TRBV13 and TRBJ1-2, is AAGVIQSPRHLIKEKRETATLKCYPIPRHDTVYWYQQGPGQDPQFLISFYEKMQSDKGSIPDRFSAQQFSDYHSELNMSSLELGDSALYFCASSLRQGYYGYTFGSGTRLTVV.

The chain combines TRBV19 with TRBJ2-1; a possible D gene is TRBD2 (5 bases). V was cut by 1 base and J by 5 bases, with 6 bases left in between. The CDR3 extends over 13 amino acids. Per the germline V gene, CDR1 is LNHDA and CDR2 is SQIVND (reference sequence). CDR3 sequence reads: CASSIASNNEQFF. CDR3 sequence (DNA): TGTGCCAGTAGTATAGCTAGCAACAATGAGCAGTTCTTC.

The chain couples TRBV4-1 to TRBJ2-3; the match to TRBD2 covers 8 bases. Unmatched junction bases numbered 18, after V lost 0 bases and J lost 4 bases. The CDR3 consists of 20 residues. The germline V gene encodes CDR1 MGHRA and CDR2 YSYEKL. CDR3 in amino acids: CASSQERGLVAQGPSDTQYF. As DNA, the CDR3 is TGCGCCAGCAGCCAAGAACGGGGACTAGTCGCGCAAGGTCCGTCAGATACGCAGTATTTT.

This clone was counted once. The chain combines TRBV19 with TRBJ1-5, with TRBD1 as a possible D gene (5 bases). Germline V gives CDR1 LNHDA, CDR2 SQIVND (reference sequence). This CDR3 is built from 14 residues. With 5 bases removed from V and 9 bases from J, the gap between germline ends came to 17 bases. CDR3 in amino acids: CASSAYDLTGPQHF. The CDR3 region has the DNA TGTGCCAGTAGTGCTTATGATCTTACAGGGCCCCAGCATTTT.

This chain connects TRBV25-1 to TRBJ2-5, with D unresolved. This CDR3 has 13 amino acids. V lost 2 bases and J 4 bases, leaving 8 bases between the germline ends. CDR1 MGHDK and CDR2 SYGVNS come from the germline V gene. DNA for the CDR3: TGTGCCAGCAGTGAAACGGACCGAGAGACCCAGTACTTC. Its protein product is CASSETDRETQYF.

V gene TRBV9 combines with J gene TRBJ2-7; D call uncertain. The CDR3 contains 14 residues. The germline gives CDR1 SGDLS, CDR2 YYNGEE. V was shortened by 0 bases and J by 4 bases, with 11 bases between the two germline ends. CDR3 sequence: CASSVGDNRYEQYF. For the CDR3, the DNA is TGTGCCAGCAGCGTAGGAGACAATAGGTACGAGCAGTACTTC. Full variable domain (outside the CDR3, taken from reference TRBV9 and TRBJ2-7): DSGVTQTPKHLITATGQRVTLRCSPRSGDLSVYWYQQSLDQGLQFLIQYYNGEERAKGNILERFSAQQFPDLHSELNLSSLELGDSALYFCASSVGDNRYEQYFGPGTRLTVT.

The J gene is TRBJ2-4, the V gene TRBV7-9; a weak D match, TRBD1 (6 bases). The CDR3 runs 11 residues. Trimming shortened V by 4 bases and J by 10 bases, and 8 bases separated the two germline ends. Germline CDR1 reads SEHNR; CDR2 reads FQNEAQ (reference sequence). The CDR3 spells CASSWTEIQYF. Here the CDR3 DNA reads TGTGCCAGCAGCTGGACAGAGATTCAGTACTTC.

This clone was seen only once. V gene TRBV11-2 combines with J gene TRBJ2-1, with 7 bases that match TRBD2. The J segment lost 9 bases and the V segment lost 7 bases, leaving 3 bases of the junction unmatched. CDR3 length: 11 residues. From germline, CDR1 is SGHAT and CDR2 FQNNGV. Here the CDR3 DNA reads TGTGCCAGCACCGGCGGGGGTGAGCAGTTCTTC. Translation gives CASTGGGEQFF.

This rearrangement joins TRBV6-1 to TRBJ2-2; unclear D gene. The CDR3 extends over 10 amino acids. The V end was cut by 8 bases, the J end by 6 bases, with 4 bases between. Germline CDR1 MNHNS, CDR2 SASEGT. This chain's CDR3 is CASASGELFF. CDR3 bases: TGTGCCAGCGCCTCCGGGGAGCTGTTTTTT.

This chain joins TRBV5-1 and TRBJ1-1; 7 nucleotides line up with TRBD1. This CDR3 region has 13 residues. Looked up from germline, CDR1 is SGHRS and CDR2 is YFSETQ. Losses at the gene ends were 5 bases for V and 1 base for J; bases not matched to a gene: 2. The CDR3 loop reads CASSWDRNTEAFF. The CDR3 DNA is TGCGCCAGCAGTTGGGACAGGAACACTGAAGCTTTCTTT.

This clone is a singleton in its sample. The genes are TRBV4-3 and TRBJ2-5; D call uncertain. CDR3 length: 14 residues. The V gene lost 0 bases and the J gene lost 5 bases, with 10 bases spanning the gap. Germline V CDR1 and CDR2: LGHNA, YSLEER. The CDR3 region has the DNA TGCGCCAGCAGCCAAGATCAATGGCGGGAGACCCAGTACTTC. Protein product: CASSQDQWRETQYF.

This sequence joins TRBV7-2 and TRBJ2-7; TRBD2 aligns across 7 bases. Germline-derived CDR1 and CDR2 are SGHTA and FQGNSA. Trimming removed 5 bases from V and 3 bases from J; junction bases left unmatched: 7. The CDR3 covers 14 residues. Here the CDR3 reads CASSPSGEYYEQYF. CDR3 coding DNA: TGTGCCAGCAGCCCAAGCGGGGAGTACTACGAGCAGTACTTC.

This chain connects TRBV10-1 to TRBJ2-2; D gene ambiguous. Trimming pared 0 bases from V and 5 bases from J, leaving 7 bases between. CDR1 is WNHNN and CDR2 is SYGVQD in the germline V gene (reference sequence). The CDR3 contains 14 residues. The CDR3, as DNA: TGCGCCAGCAGTGAGTCGACTCCGACCGGGGAGCTGTTTTTT. Translated, it gives CASSESTPTGELFF.

As for this clone: This specimen includes other DNA sequences encoding the same CDR3. V usage is TRBV27 and J usage is TRBJ2-7; D unresolved. V lost 0 bases, J lost 0 bases, and 3 bases lay in between. CDR1 and CDR2 (germline): MNHEY, SMNVEV (reference sequence). The CDR3 consists of 13 residues. The CDR3 coding sequence is TGTGCCAGCAGTTTATCGCTCTCCTACGAGCAGTACTTC. Protein product: CASSLSLSYEQYF.

The chain couples TRBV13 to TRBJ1-3; TRBD1 matches 7 bases. The CDR3 covers 14 residues. J lost 6 bases, V lost 8 bases, and 10 bases had no gene match. Germline CDR1 is PRHDT and CDR2 is FYEKMQ (reference sequence). The CDR3 sequence: CASHPTGLENTIYF. CDR3 coding DNA: TGTGCCAGCCACCCGACAGGGTTAGAAAACACCATATATTTT.

J is TRBJ2-7 and V is TRBV23-1; 10 nucleotides agree with TRBD2. TRBV23-1 is labeled an ORF, and its function is uncertain. Trimming cost V 10 bases and J 0 bases; bases outside gene matches: 12. The CDR3 is 16 residues long. In nucleotides, the CDR3 is TGCGCCACCGCCTCAGACTCTAGCGGGAGCTCCTACGAGCAGTACTTC. Translated: CATASDSSGSSYEQYF.

The J gene is TRBJ2-3, the V gene TRBV13, with a tentative D call TRBD1 (5 bases). The germline CDR1 and CDR2 sequences are PRHDT and FYEKMQ (reference sequence). With 2 bases removed from V and 1 base from J, the gap between germline ends came to 10 bases. The CDR3 covers 15 residues. The CDR3 DNA sequence: TGTGCCAGCAGCTTACAGGGATATGGCACAGATACGCAGTATTTT. This encodes CASSLQGYGTDTQYF.

The chain recombines TRBV27 with TRBJ2-7; TRBD1 aligns across 11 bases. This CDR3 spans 15 amino acids. J was trimmed by 3 bases and V by 3 bases; bases with no gene match: 4. Germline-derived CDR1 and CDR2 are MNHEY and SMNVEV (reference sequence). CDR3 DNA: TGTGCCAGCAGTTTTATGGGACAGGGGGGCTACGAGCAGTACTTC. This translates into CASSFMGQGGYEQYF.

The chain carries TRBV19 and TRBJ1-2, with 8 nucleotides matching TRBD1. V was clipped by 3 bases and J by 4 bases; unmatched bases: 7. The CDR3 has 15 amino acids. The germline V gene has CDR1 LNHDA and CDR2 SQIVND (reference sequence). The CDR3 sequence is CASSIGAGGGYGYTF. CDR3 coding DNA: TGTGCCAGTAGTATTGGGGCAGGGGGCGGCTATGGCTACACCTTC.

About this clone: The CDR3 does not end in the conserved phenylalanine or tryptophan, so this is likely a read error. This chain connects TRBV27 to TRBJ1-1; TRBD1 agrees at 10 bases. This CDR3 spans 15 amino acids. V lost 2 bases and J lost 5; bases outside the gene matches: 5. CDR1 is MNHEY and CDR2 is SMNVEV in the germline V gene (reference sequence). The CDR3 DNA reads as TGTGCCAGCAGTTTAGGGACAGGGGTAGGGACTGAAGCTTTCATT. As protein: CASSLGTGVGTEAFI.

The chain combines TRBV27 with TRBJ2-3; D not certain. The CDR3 contains 16 residues. Germline V gene data show CDR1 as MNHEY and CDR2 as SMNVEV (reference sequence). V was shortened by 6 bases and J by 0 bases, with 16 bases between the two germline ends. The CDR3 DNA reads TGTGCCAGCAGCGCCTTTTCTGGGCAGAGCACAGATACGCAGTATTTT. It encodes CASSAFSGQSTDTQYF.